The 17 T cell receptor beta chains in this list originate from one sample, sequenced in a study of blood T cell repertoires in COVID-19. This table comes from immunoSEQ multiplex PCR, and its TCRdb copy is limited to in-frame clones, with some not included. The sample records roughly 98,000 clones, roughly 77% being singletons. The specimen was peripheral blood. The receptors originated from a human donor in a cohort sampled during active COVID-19.

The CDR3 spells CASSFSGPAWTSGGPGFF. In DNA form, the CDR3 reads TGTGCCAGCAGTTTCTCCGGCCCAGCTTGGACTAGCGGGGGGCCGGGCTTCTTC. The genes are TRBV27 and TRBJ2-1, with 14 positions matching TRBD2. This CDR3 is built from 18 residues. In germline, CDR1 is MNHEY, CDR2 SMNVEV (reference sequence). Trimming took 3 bases from V and 16 from J; bases not matched to a gene: 20.

V usage is TRBV7-2 and J usage is TRBJ2-5; the D gene is possibly TRBD2 (6 bases). The CDR3 has 15 amino acids. The germline V gene encodes CDR1 SGHTA and CDR2 FQGNSA. Trimming took off 3 bases at V and 2 bases at J, with 13 bases between the two ends. Here the CDR3 reads CASSFRGALQETQYF. CDR3 in DNA: TGTGCCAGCAGCTTTCGCGGGGCCCTTCAAGAGACCCAGTACTTC.

J is TRBJ1-5 and V is TRBV6-5; D is possibly TRBD1 (6 bases). V was clipped by 6 bases and J by 5 bases, with 14 bases between them. Germline V gene data show CDR1 as MNHEY and CDR2 as SVGAGI. This CDR3 spans 14 amino acids. The CDR3 reads CASRVNRDYQPQHF. The CDR3 region has the DNA TGTGCCAGCAGGGTTAACAGGGATTATCAGCCCCAGCATTTT.

This clone was observed once. J is TRBJ2-6 and V is TRBV18, with 8 bases aligning to TRBD1. Trimming cost V 1 base and J 0 bases; bases outside gene matches: 2. Per germline, CDR1 KGHSH and CDR2 LQKENI. The CDR3 loop spans 17 amino acids. CDR3 loop: CASSPRTGNSGANVLTF. The DNA of the CDR3 is TGTGCCAGCTCACCACGGACAGGGAACTCTGGGGCCAACGTCCTGACTTTC.

This clone was counted a few times. This rearrangement joins TRBV19 to TRBJ1-5; TRBD1 aligns across 7 bases. Losses at the gene ends were 4 bases for V and 5 bases for J; bases not matched to a gene: 8. Germline CDR1 reads LNHDA; CDR2 reads SQIVND (reference sequence). This CDR3 region has 15 residues. CDR3 coding DNA: TGTGCCAGTAGTACGCCTCACAGGGGCCATCAGCCCCAGCATTTT. Protein product: CASSTPHRGHQPQHF.

The chain joins TRBV12-5 to TRBJ1-5; a possible D gene is TRBD1 (6 bases). This CDR3 has 17 residues. Germline V CDR1 and CDR2: LGHNT, FRNRAP. The V and J ends lost 0 bases and 6 bases respectively, with 18 bases between them. CDR3 DNA: TGTGCTAGTGGTTTGGTACCCCGACAGGCCGAGGGTCAGCCCCAGCATTTT. Translation: CASGLVPRQAEGQPQHF.

This clone was seen more than once but under ten times. The chain carries TRBV5-6 and TRBJ1-5; 9 bases are shared with TRBD1. V trimming: 2 bases; J trimming: 3 bases; junction bases outside the gene matches: 3. This CDR3 has 15 residues. Germline V gene sequence: CDR1 SGHDT, CDR2 YYEEEE. CDR3 loop: CASSFGQGYNQPQHF. The CDR3 DNA sequence: TGTGCCAGCAGCTTTGGACAGGGGTACAATCAGCCCCAGCATTTT. Full variable domain (remainder filled in from reference TRBV5-6 and TRBJ1-5): DAGVTQSPTHLIKTRGQQVTLRCSPKSGHDTVSWYQQALGQGPQFIFQYYEEEERQRGNFPDRFSGHQFPNYSSELNVNALLLGDSALYLCASSFGQGYNQPQHFGDGTRLSIL.

This clone was seen more than once but under ten times. The chain joins TRBV3-1 (or the pseudogene TRBV3-2) to TRBJ2-1, with 7 bases fitting TRBD2. J gave up 2 bases and V 0 bases, and 4 bases lay outside the gene matches. The CDR3 runs 16 residues. From germline, CDR1 is LGHDT and CDR2 YNNKEL (reference sequence). CDR3 DNA: TGTGCCAGCAGCCAAGATGGCCTAGCGGCCTACAATGAGCAGTTCTTC. Translated, it gives CASSQDGLAAYNEQFF.

The rearrangement uses TRBV18 and TRBJ2-1, with TRBD1 matching over 7 bases. The CDR3 spans 15 residues. Per germline, CDR1 KGHSH and CDR2 LQKENI. J lost 1 base, V lost 4 bases, and 4 bases had no gene match. The CDR3 bases are TGTGCCAGCTCACGGACAGGTTTTTCCTACAATGAGCAGTTCTTC. It is translated as CASSRTGFSYNEQFF.

The chain couples TRBV7-9 to TRBJ1-1; the D gene is possibly TRBD1 (5 bases). CDR1 and CDR2 (germline): SEHNR, FQNEAQ (reference sequence). The CDR3 spans 11 residues. V lost 5 bases and J lost 8, with 9 bases in between. As DNA, the CDR3 is TGTGCCAGCAGCCTACGGGGGGAAGCTTTCTTT. This encodes CASSLRGEAFF.

This clone came up once. The V and J genes are TRBV19 and TRBJ1-6, with no clear D. The CDR3 has 14 amino acids. With 3 bases removed from V and 3 bases from J, the gap between germline ends came to 6 bases. Germline V gene lookup returns CDR1 LNHDA and CDR2 SQIVND (reference sequence). The CDR3 DNA reads TGTGCCAGTAGTATGCAGTTCTATAATTCACCCCTCCACTTT. Protein product: CASSMQFYNSPLHF.

The chain uses TRBV2 and TRBJ2-7; a possible D gene is TRBD2 (6 bases). Germline lookup yields CDR1 SNHLY and CDR2 FYNNEI. V was trimmed by 7 bases and J by 2 bases, leaving 9 bases between them. The CDR3 contains 12 residues. CDR3 sequence reads: CASKREAYEQYF. CDR3 coding DNA: TGTGCCAGCAAAAGGGAGGCCTACGAGCAGTACTTC.

The genes are TRBV7-2 and TRBJ2-1, with D unclear. CDR1 and CDR2 from the germline V gene are SGHTA and FQGNSA. Deletions cut 1 base from V and 5 bases from J, with 12 bases between. The CDR3 loop spans 15 amino acids. The CDR3 DNA is TGTGCCAGCAGCTTAGTTGGCAGTACCCACAATGAGCAGTTCTTC. It yields the protein CASSLVGSTHNEQFF.

The rearrangement joins TRBV5-5 to TRBJ1-3, with D hard to call. Germline lookup yields CDR1 SGHKS and CDR2 YYEKEE (reference sequence). The CDR3 consists of 13 residues. Trimming removed 2 bases from V and 4 bases from J, with 7 bases in between. The DNA of the CDR3 is TGTGCCAGCAGCTTTGGAGTAGGAAACACCATATATTTT. Protein product: CASSFGVGNTIYF. The full variable domain, in which reference TRBV5-5 and TRBJ1-3 provide the parts outside the CDR3, is DAGVTQSPTHLIKTRGQQVTLRCSPISGHKSVSWYQQVLGQGPQFIFQYYEKEERGRGNFPDRFSARQFPNYSSELNVNALLLGDSALYLCASSFGVGNTIYFGEGSWLTVV.

This chain connects TRBV2 to TRBJ2-3, with a possible D match to TRBD2 (6 bases). Trimming removed 6 bases from V and 3 bases from J, with 13 bases in between. Germline values: CDR1 SNHLY, CDR2 FYNNEI. The CDR3 contains 14 residues. CDR3: CASRAHGGTDTQYF. The CDR3 DNA follows: TGTGCCAGCAGGGCACACGGGGGAACAGATACGCAGTATTTT.

This clone has more than one count but fewer than ten. V is TRBV7-2 and J is TRBJ1-1; no clear D. The germline V and J ends were trimmed by 5 bases and 1 base, with 11 bases remaining between them. Germline-derived CDR1 and CDR2 are SGHTA and FQGNSA. The length of the CDR3 is 14 residues. This CDR3 reads CASSPDVWNTEAFF. CDR3 DNA sequence: TGTGCCAGCAGCCCAGATGTGTGGAACACTGAAGCTTTCTTT.

The CDR3 region is CASTPTGHYTGELFF. The CDR3 DNA follows: TGTGCCAGTACCCCTACGGGACACTACACCGGGGAGCTGTTTTTT. The rearrangement joins TRBV19 to TRBJ2-2, with a tentative D call TRBD1 (6 bases). The CDR3 is 15 residues long. The germline V and J ends were trimmed by 7 bases and 3 bases, with 15 bases remaining between them. The germline V gene encodes CDR1 LNHDA and CDR2 SQIVND (reference sequence).